Following are 2 T cell receptor beta chains from one sample sequenced in a study of blood T cell repertoires in COVID-19. The assay was immunoSEQ multiplex PCR, and TCRdb's table has in-frame clones only and misses some. This table has 250,000 to 300,000 clones, around 90% appearing once. The sequenced material came from PBMCs or T cells enriched from blood (not recorded which). All receptors come from an older woman in a cohort exposed to, infected with or recovered from COVID-19 (not recorded which).

This sequence joins TRBV5-8 and TRBJ1-1; D gene uncertain. CDR1 SGHTS and CDR2 YDEGEE come from the germline V gene. The CDR3 has 13 residues. V gave up 2 bases and J gave up 1 base, with 6 bases separating them. CDR3 nucleotides: TGTGCCAGCAGCTTTCCGCGGAACACTGAAGCTTTCTTT. Its protein product is CASSFPRNTEAFF.

The rearrangement joins TRBV5-1 to TRBJ2-1, with D possibly being TRBD2 (6 bases). This CDR3 is 17 amino acids long. Germline CDR1 reads SGHRS; CDR2 reads YFSETQ. With 0 bases removed from V and 5 bases from J, the gap between germline ends came to 18 bases. The CDR3: CASSLAFKLALNNEQFF. The CDR3, as DNA: TGCGCCAGCAGCTTGGCCTTTAAACTAGCTCTGAACAATGAGCAGTTCTTC.